This entry features one T cell receptor beta chain sequence. Recruits, aged 18 to 89 years, lived in 24 US areas. The data originate from a study of blood T cell repertoires in COVID-19. The germline V gene has CDR1 MGHRA and CDR2 YSYEKL. The CDR3 totals 16 residues. J lost 4 bases, V lost 0 bases, and 8 bases had no gene match. Assay used: immunoSEQ multiplex PCR; TCRdb lists only in-frame clones, some missing. The data hold about 200,000 clones, with 87% observed a single time. This TCR derives from a woman younger than 45 who had recovered from COVID-19. Sequencing was performed on PBMCs or T cells enriched from blood (not recorded which). The V call is TRBV4-1, the J call TRBJ2-7, with 8 bases lining up with TRBD1. CDR3 sequence reads: CASSQDWPGGSYEQYF. The CDR3 coding sequence is TGCGCCAGCAGCCAAGATTGGCCAGGGGGCTCGTACGAGCAGTACTTC.